These T cell receptor beta chains were read from a single sample in a study of blood T cell repertoires in COVID-19. Using immunoSEQ multiplex PCR, the repertoire was profiled, and TCRdb retains in-frame clones only, with some absent. The sample holds some 150,000 clones, approximately 87% seen once. Sequencing was performed on PBMCs or T cells enriched from blood (not recorded which). The source of these receptors is a woman aged 25 to 39 with acute COVID-19. The CDR3 runs from the conserved cysteine through the conserved F or W. A row's size may be missing; if present it is once, few, many or a size class.

J gene: TRBJ2-7; clone size: -; V gene: TRBV5-4; CDR3 protein: CASSSGTGDYEQYF
J gene: TRBJ2-2; clone size: -; V gene: TRBV9; CDR3 protein: CASSTSKNSAGELFF
J gene: TRBJ1-3; clone size: -; V gene: TRBV18; CDR3 protein: CASSPLPGRDSGNTIYF
J gene: TRBJ1-5; clone size: few; V gene: TRBV19; CDR3 protein: CASSIGAGTNQPQHF
J gene: TRBJ2-1; clone size: -; V gene: TRBV30; CDR3 protein: CAGDGDNEQFF
J gene: TRBJ2-2; clone size: few; V gene: TRBV6-6; CDR3 protein: CASSPAGGWRTGELFF
J gene: TRBJ2-7; clone size: -; V gene: TRBV7-8; CDR3 protein: CASSLNNRDGEQYF
J gene: TRBJ1-6; clone size: few; V gene: TRBV7-9; CDR3 protein: CASSPGGVRNSPLHF
J gene: TRBJ1-1; clone size: -; V gene: TRBV29-1; CDR3 protein: CSADGQAGRTNTEAFF
J gene: TRBJ1-1; clone size: -; V gene: TRBV20-1; CDR3 protein: CSAMRDTEAFF
J gene: TRBJ2-1; clone size: -; V gene: TRBV3-1/TRBV3-2; CDR3 protein: CASSQPVADRGGRANNEQFF
J gene: TRBJ2-1; clone size: -; V gene: TRBV6-4; CDR3 protein: CASSLGDLEYNEQFF
J gene: TRBJ1-2; clone size: -; V gene: TRBV7-9; CDR3 protein: CASSLGGNNYGYTF
J gene: TRBJ2-7; clone size: -; V gene: TRBV11-2; CDR3 protein: CASSLSGIYEQYF
J gene: TRBJ1-1; clone size: -; V gene: TRBV19; CDR3 protein: CASSIYQGLNTEAFF
J gene: TRBJ1-1; clone size: -; V gene: TRBV2; CDR3 protein: CASSEAGQGYTEAFF
J gene: TRBJ2-7; clone size: -; V gene: TRBV29-1; CDR3 protein: CSVETSGQGRYEQYF
J gene: TRBJ2-7; clone size: few; V gene: TRBV5-1; CDR3 protein: CASSLTGVGYEQYF
J gene: TRBJ1-1; clone size: -; V gene: TRBV28; CDR3 protein: CASTRQGNTEAFF
J gene: TRBJ1-2; clone size: -; V gene: TRBV5-1; CDR3 protein: CASSLDGGSGIGYTF
J gene: TRBJ2-7; clone size: -; V gene: TRBV6-2/TRBV6-3; CDR3 protein: CASSRDSNDYEQYF
J gene: TRBJ2-7; clone size: -; V gene: TRBV4-3; CDR3 protein: CASSLTREPYEQYF
J gene: TRBJ2-3; clone size: -; V gene: TRBV2; CDR3 protein: CASSPGTSGGPDTQYF
J gene: TRBJ2-7; clone size: -; V gene: TRBV11-3; CDR3 protein: CASSLGVAYEQYF
J gene: TRBJ2-5; clone size: once; V gene: TRBV7-3; CDR3 protein: CASSLVSGISETQYF
J gene: TRBJ1-3; clone size: -; V gene: TRBV30; CDR3 protein: CAWSLSIMSSGNTIYF
J gene: TRBJ2-1; clone size: -; V gene: TRBV6-5; CDR3 protein: CASSYPRAGGHNEQFF
J gene: TRBJ2-1; clone size: -; V gene: TRBV6-2/TRBV6-3; CDR3 protein: CASSYQGLNEQFF
J gene: TRBJ1-1; clone size: -; V gene: TRBV2; CDR3 protein: CASQMQGNTEAFF
J gene: TRBJ2-5; clone size: -; V gene: TRBV5-6; CDR3 protein: CASSPRRGQGFQETQYF
J gene: TRBJ2-4; clone size: -; V gene: TRBV3-1/TRBV3-2; CDR3 protein: CASSLTGANIQYF
J gene: TRBJ1-5; clone size: -; V gene: TRBV19; CDR3 protein: CASSIEGRGNQPQHF
J gene: TRBJ2-3; clone size: -; V gene: TRBV11-2; CDR3 protein: CASSPKYTAGSTDTQYF
J gene: TRBJ2-7; clone size: -; V gene: TRBV6-2/TRBV6-3; CDR3 protein: CASSYLQGSYEQYF
J gene: TRBJ1-2; clone size: few; V gene: TRBV18; CDR3 protein: CASSPAGTGSYGYTF
J gene: TRBJ2-7; clone size: -; V gene: TRBV30; CDR3 protein: CAWSVPGLADLRYF
J gene: TRBJ2-7; clone size: -; V gene: TRBV7-3; CDR3 protein: CASSLQGAAYEQYF
J gene: TRBJ2-7; clone size: -; V gene: TRBV18; CDR3 protein: CASSLAPGQGTYEQYF